The rows below give T cell receptor beta chains drawn from one sample of a study of T-cell reconstitution after alpha-beta-depleted transplantation in children. TCRdb processed the PCR reads anew with MiXCR; each CDR3 protein has one entry. The sample has about 980,000 distinct CDR3 sequences, 25% to 30% seen once. Material: PBMCs, mostly from graft donor cells, obtained 360 days after TCRalphabeta/CD19-depleted stem cell transplant. Source of these receptors: a boy younger than two who had a stem cell transplant for SCID, so the T cells may come from the graft donor. Both conserved end residues are part of each CDR3. D genes are given only for firm matches. Some rows mark clone size as missing; the rest say once, few, many or name a class of expanded clone.

v_call	clone_size	j_call	d_call	cdr3_length	cdr3_nt	cdr3_aa
TRBV4-1	few	TRBJ1-1	.	17	TGCGCCAGCAGCCAAGGGCCAGCTCGACGGGTATGGACTGAAGCTTTCTTT	CASSQGPARRVWTEAFF
TRBV18	few	TRBJ2-7	.	13	TGTGCCAGCTCACTCGACATCTTTTACGAGCAGTACTTC	CASSLDIFYEQYF
TRBV20-1	.	TRBJ1-1	.	13	TGCAGTCCAAGTGGGGGGGTCGGCACTGAAGCTTTCTTT	CSPSGGVGTEAFF
TRBV12-3/TRBV12-4	few	TRBJ2-3	TRBD1	13	TGTGCCAGCAGCCCCAGGGGGCTGTATACGCAGTATTTT	CASSPRGLYTQYF
TRBV7-9	.	TRBJ2-2	TRBD2	15	TGTGCCAGCAGCCGACTAGCCCCCACTACCGGGGAGCTGTTTTTT	CASSRLAPTTGELFF
TRBV20-1	.	TRBJ2-5	TRBD1	13	TGCAGTGCTAGATCAGGGGGCTTAGAGACCCAGTACTTC	CSARSGGLETQYF
TRBV5-1	.	TRBJ2-7	.	14	TGCGCCAGCAGCACGGCGGGGTTCGACTACGAGCAGTACTTC	CASSTAGFDYEQYF
TRBV20-1	few	TRBJ2-7	TRBD1	15	TGCAGTGCTAGAGCTCAAAGCGACAGGGACTACGAGCAGTACTTC	CSARAQSDRDYEQYF
TRBV6-6	.	TRBJ1-6	.	13	TGTGCCAGCAGTAGGTCCTATAATTCACCCCTCCACTTT	CASSRSYNSPLHF
TRBV4-1	.	TRBJ1-5	.	15	TGCGCCAGCAGCCAAGATGGGGAGGTTGCAAAGCCCCAGCATTTT	CASSQDGEVAKPQHF
TRBV20-1	.	TRBJ2-7	.	12	TGCAGTGCGCTGTGGCTGGGGAACGAGCAGTACTTC	CSALWLGNEQYF
TRBV12-3/TRBV12-4	few	TRBJ1-5	.	17	TGTGCCAGCAGTTTAGGGGGAACGGCTTATAGCAATCAGCCCCAGCATTTT	CASSLGGTAYSNQPQHF
TRBV29-1	few	TRBJ1-1	.	15	TGCAGCGTTGAAGGACGGTTCACAGTGAACACTGAAGCTTTCTTT	CSVEGRFTVNTEAFF
TRBV27	.	TRBJ2-2	.	13	TGTGCCAGCAGTCCCCACGTTGGCGGGGAGCTGTTTTTT	CASSPHVGGELFF